The 14 T cell receptor beta chains given below trace back to one sample, sequenced in a study of blood T cells in healthy people across ages. Primers used in a second PCR of roughly 6 to 12 cycles were a sample-barcoded 5' primer and a J-beta primer mix. From the 5' RACE reads, TCRdb called clonotypes with MiXCR, one entry per CDR3 protein. The sample has 800,000 to 950,000 distinct CDR3 sequences; approximately 35% are singletons. The specimen sequenced was blood. The receptor source for this set is a man in his late teens or twenties in good health.

As regards this clonotype: This clone may be a read error of a much larger clone one base away. The V gene is TRBV7-8, the J gene TRBJ2-5; 7 positions agree with TRBD2. CDR1 and CDR2 from the germline V gene are SGHVS and FQNEAQ. There are 14 residues in the CDR3. The CDR3 sequence is CASSFGTTQEAQYF. The CDR3 DNA reads TGTGCCAGCAGCTTTGGGACTACACAAGAGGCCCAGTACTTC.

This clonotype was detected only a few times. The chain links TRBV10-3 to TRBJ2-1; 7 bases agree with TRBD1. The closer fit of TRBJ2-7 to the DNA end suggests the J call may be wrong. Germline-derived CDR1 and CDR2 are ENHRY and SYGVKD. This CDR3 spans 15 amino acids. The CDR3 DNA reads as TGTGCCATCAGCACCAGACAGGGCTCCTACAATGAGCAGTACTTC. This codes for CAISTRQGSYNEQYF.

This clonotype has more than one count but fewer than ten. V is TRBV20-1 and J is TRBJ2-6; no reliable D call. Per the germline V gene, CDR1 is DFQATT and CDR2 is SNEGSKA (reference sequence). V dropped 3 bases and J dropped 2 bases, with 11 bases sitting between them. The CDR3 covers 15 residues. CDR3 sequence (DNA): TGCAGTGCTAGTTTGTTGAGGCCTGGGGCCAACGTCCTGACTTTC. Its translation is CSASLLRPGANVLTF.

The rearrangement uses TRBV7-9 and TRBJ1-1; 9 nucleotides align to TRBD1. The V gene end was trimmed by 4 bases and the J gene end by 4 bases; junction bases not matched to a gene: 10. CDR1 and CDR2 from the germline V gene are SEHNR and FQNEAQ (reference sequence). The CDR3 sequence is 16 residues long. Written as DNA, the CDR3 is TGTGCCAGCAGCTCACCGGGACAGGGTCCGGGCACTGAAGCTTTCTTT. It translates to CASSSPGQGPGTEAFF.

V gene TRBV5-1 combines with J gene TRBJ2-7; D is unresolved. This CDR3 has 13 amino acids. CDR1 is SGHRS, CDR2 YFSETQ, per germline. Trimming pared 3 bases from V and 7 bases from J, leaving 14 bases between. The CDR3 DNA is TGCGCCAGCAGCTCGATTCCTAACGGGGAGCAGTACTTC. This codes for CASSSIPNGEQYF. The full variable domain, with the rest looked up from reference TRBV5-1 and TRBJ2-7, is KAGVTQTPRYLIKTRGQQVTLSCSPISGHRSVSWYQQTPGQGLQFLFEYFSETQRNKGNFPGRFSGRQFSNSRSEMNVSTLELGDSALYLCASSSIPNGEQYFGPGTRLTVT.

This clonotype was recorded a few times. The chain is built from TRBV5-1 and TRBJ2-1; TRBD2 agrees at 10 bases. The trim removed 4 bases at V and 9 bases at J, leaving 10 bases unmatched. The CDR3 consists of 15 residues. Germline V gene sequence: CDR1 SGHRS, CDR2 YFSETQ. The chain's CDR3 is CASSLSGGAFGEQFF. DNA for the CDR3: TGCGCCAGCAGCCTCAGCGGGGGGGCCTTTGGTGAGCAGTTCTTC.

This clonotype was seen more than once but under ten times. The chain couples TRBV7-9 to TRBJ1-1; 7 nucleotides match TRBD1. V lost 3 bases and J lost 2; bases outside the gene matches: 6. CDR1 is SEHNR and CDR2 is FQNEAQ in the germline V gene (reference sequence). The CDR3 is made up of 15 amino acids. CDR3 amino acids: CASSFSGQANTEAFF. DNA for the CDR3: TGTGCCAGCAGCTTCTCTGGACAGGCTAACACTGAAGCTTTCTTT.

As regards this clonotype: An end of the junction differs from the germline gene, which may be a read error. The V call is TRBV20-1, the J call TRBJ1-2; D perhaps matches TRBD1 (5 bases). Germline V gene sequence: CDR1 DFQATT, CDR2 SNEGSKA (reference sequence). This CDR3 comprises 12 residues. CDR3 DNA sequence: TGCAGCGCTACAATAGGGGACTATGGCTACACCTTC. Its protein is CSATIGDYGYTF.

J is TRBJ2-2 and V is TRBV4-3; D not certain. The V gene lost 0 bases and the J gene lost 3 bases, with 5 bases spanning the gap. The germline V gene has CDR1 LGHNA and CDR2 YSLEER. The CDR3 consists of 14 residues. The CDR3 sequence: CASSQDADTGELFF. The CDR3 DNA is TGCGCCAGCAGCCAAGATGCTGACACCGGGGAGCTGTTTTTT.

A remark on this clonotype: Germline is not matched at one junction end, which may reflect a read error. The rearrangement uses TRBV4-2 and TRBJ2-1; 8 bases align to TRBD2. Germline CDR1 and CDR2: LGHNA and YNFKEQ. This CDR3 is 18 amino acids long. The CDR3 DNA is TGTGCCGGCAGCCAGGGGAGGAAGTTCGGGGGGGCCCTCAATGAGCAGTTCTTC. Its protein product is CAGSQGRKFGGALNEQFF.

This clonotype was observed many times. This chain links TRBV20-1 with TRBJ2-3, with 12 bases that match TRBD2. The CDR3 has 16 residues. Germline CDR1 is DFQATT and CDR2 is SNEGSKA (reference sequence). Losses at the gene ends were 3 bases for V and 5 bases for J; bases not matched to a gene: 9. Here the CDR3 reads CSASETSGGRGDTQYF. CDR3 coding DNA: TGCAGTGCTAGCGAGACTAGCGGGGGAAGGGGAGATACGCAGTATTTT.

The J gene is TRBJ2-4, the V gene TRBV7-9; 8 bases align to TRBD2. CDR1 is SEHNR, CDR2 FQNEAQ, per germline (reference sequence). V was clipped by 5 bases and J by 4 bases; unmatched bases: 10. The CDR3 length is 16 residues. The CDR3 nucleotides read TGTGCCAGCAGCCTGGGAGGGACTAGTGCAAAAAACATTCAGTACTTC. Amino acid sequence: CASSLGGTSAKNIQYF.

This clonotype appeared a single time. A much bigger clone sits one base away, suggesting this may be a read error. This sequence joins TRBV6-5 and TRBJ2-7; 9 nucleotides line up with TRBD1. Trimming removed 6 bases from V and 3 bases from J; junction bases left unmatched: 9. CDR3 length: 15 residues. Germline values: CDR1 MNHEY, CDR2 SVGAGI. In DNA form, the CDR3 reads TGTGCCAGCAGCCCAACCGGGACAGGGTACTACGAGCAGTACTTC. Translated: CASSPTGTGYYEQYF.

This rearrangement joins TRBV12-3 or TRBV12-4 to TRBJ1-5; D is unresolved. The V end lost 1 base, the J end lost 7 bases, and 14 bases lay between the germline ends. The CDR3 is 15 residues long. The CDR3 reads CASSLGPPTGQPQHF. The CDR3, as DNA: TGTGCCAGCAGTTTAGGGCCACCGACGGGGCAGCCCCAGCATTTT.